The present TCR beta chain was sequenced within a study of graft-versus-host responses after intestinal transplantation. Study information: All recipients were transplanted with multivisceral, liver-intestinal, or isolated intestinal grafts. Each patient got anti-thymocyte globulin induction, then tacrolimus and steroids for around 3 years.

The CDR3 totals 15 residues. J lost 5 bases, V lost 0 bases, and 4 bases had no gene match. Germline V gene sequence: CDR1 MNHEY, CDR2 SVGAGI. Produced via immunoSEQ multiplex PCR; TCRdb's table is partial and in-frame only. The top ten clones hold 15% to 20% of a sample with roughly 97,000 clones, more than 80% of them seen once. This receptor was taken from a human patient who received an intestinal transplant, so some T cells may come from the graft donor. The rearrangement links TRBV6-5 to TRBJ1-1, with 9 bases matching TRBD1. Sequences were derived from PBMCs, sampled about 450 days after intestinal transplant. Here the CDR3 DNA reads TGTGCCAGCAGTTACTCGGGGACAGGGTATACTGAAGCTTTCTTT. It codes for CASSYSGTGYTEAFF.